Detailed here is one T cell receptor (beta chain). Antigen unknown. Germline-derived CDR1 and CDR2 are SGHTA and FQGNSA. The CDR3 length is 14 residues. V was pared by 5 bases and J by 7 bases, with 18 bases between. This specimen comes from a study of cytomegalovirus exposure and HLA in healthy donors. General observations from the study: Accurate HLA-A and HLA-B prediction from TCR beta sequences was reported for most subjects. As immune exposure information, only CMV serostatus was available.

Both 60 Vbeta primers and 13 Jbeta primers went into the PCR. Sequenced by immunoSEQ multiplex PCR; TCRdb stores in-frame clones only, minus some. The table has some 95,000 clones, around four fifths seen once; the top ten hold 7.3%. The material sequenced was PBMCs. The chain is built from TRBV7-2 and TRBJ2-7, with D tentatively TRBD2 (6 bases). The clonotype comes from a young man in good health and CMV-seronegative. The CDR3 DNA reads as TGTGCCAGCAGCCCCTCGCCGGAGGGTCTGGAGCAGTACTTC. This translates into CASSPSPEGLEQYF.